The rows below give T cell receptor beta chains drawn from one sample of a study of beta chain features in type 1 diabetes. Clones were sequenced by immunoSEQ multiplex PCR, and TCRdb holds only the in-frame ones, with some missing. The sample lists 50,000 to 65,000 clones; less than 55% were seen once. Sequencing was carried out using Tregs from blood. Receptors originate from a man between 25 and 39 years old with type 1 diabetes. CDR3s leave out the opening cysteine and the closing phenylalanine or tryptophan. Each record gives: V gene, clone size, D gene, CDR3 length, CDR3 protein. D genes are given only for firm matches. For some rows the clone size is stated as once, few or many, or as a class when expanded; others skip it.

>TRBV11-2|.|.|12
ASSLDMRADTQY
>TRBV2|.|.|12
ASSPFGGMEPQH
>TRBV7-8|.|.|13
ASSLDPRNTDTQY
>TRBV7-8|.|.|14
ASSARQLSGANVLT
>TRBV6-6|.|.|13
ASGKQAGPNQPQH
>TRBV18|.|.|14
ASSPYSTDRNTEAF
>TRBV5-1|.|TRBD1|13
ASSLYGTGGEKLF
>TRBV4-2|.|.|11
ASSPGSRSEQY
>TRBV6-5|.|TRBD2|13
ASSYELAGVYEQY
>TRBV4-1|.|TRBD2|16
ASSQEGSSTGGTGELF
>TRBV6-5|.|.|13
ASSYRMGQDLGYT
>TRBV27|.|.|12
ASSLLGSTDTQY
>TRBV18|.|TRBD2|13
ASSPSRGSTDTQY
>TRBV27|few|TRBD1|13
ASSFSSGQAGTQY